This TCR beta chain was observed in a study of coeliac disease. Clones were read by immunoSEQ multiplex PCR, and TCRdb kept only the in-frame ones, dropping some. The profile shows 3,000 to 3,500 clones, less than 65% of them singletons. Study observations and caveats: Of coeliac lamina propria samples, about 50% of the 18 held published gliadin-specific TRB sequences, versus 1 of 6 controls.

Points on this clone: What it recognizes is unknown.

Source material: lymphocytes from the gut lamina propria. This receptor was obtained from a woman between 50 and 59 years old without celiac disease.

CDR3 in DNA: TGTGCCAGCAGTGAAGAGCATTGGACCGGGGAGCTGTTTTTT. This sequence encodes CASSEEHWTGELFF. The rearrangement uses TRBV6-1 and TRBJ2-2; D not resolved. The V gene lost 1 base and the J gene lost 5 bases, with 8 bases spanning the gap. The germline CDR1 and CDR2 sequences are MNHNS and SASEGT. The CDR3 contains 14 residues.